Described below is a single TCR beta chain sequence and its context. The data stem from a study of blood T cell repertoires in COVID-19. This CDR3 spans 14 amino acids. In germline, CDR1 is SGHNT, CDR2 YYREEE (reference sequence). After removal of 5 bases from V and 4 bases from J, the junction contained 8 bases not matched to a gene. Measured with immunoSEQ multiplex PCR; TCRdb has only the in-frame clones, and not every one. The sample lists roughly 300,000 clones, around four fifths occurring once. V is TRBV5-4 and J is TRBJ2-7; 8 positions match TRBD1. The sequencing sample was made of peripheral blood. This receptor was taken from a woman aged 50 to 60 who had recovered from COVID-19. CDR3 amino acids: CASRNRQGAYEQYF. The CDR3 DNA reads TGTGCCAGCAGAAATAGGCAGGGGGCATACGAGCAGTACTTC.